This T cell receptor (beta chain) emerged from a study of T-cell memory formation after mild COVID-19. Study outcomes and limitations: Second-wave clones peaking on day 37 lacked confirmed SARS-CoV-2 specificity.

The V gene's germline CDR1 is MNHEY and CDR2 SVGEGT. Trimming took off 7 bases at V and 0 bases at J, with 12 bases between the two ends. The CDR3 is 14 residues long. Worth noting for this clonotype: Antigen specificity is unknown.

TCRdb independently ran MiXCR on the 5' RACE reads; one entry per CDR3 protein. Of roughly 280,000 distinct CDR3 sequences in the sample, roughly 8.2% were seen once. This TCR was sampled from a man aged 18 to 29 who had mild COVID-19 (a few samples of this study predate the infection). Cell type and time point are not known. The sequenced sample consisted of PBMCs or a T cell subset sorted from them (not recorded which). The chain couples TRBV6-2 or TRBV6-3 to TRBJ1-2; perhaps TRBD1 as D (5 bases). CDR3 sequence (DNA): TGTGCCAGCACCTCAGGGACCACTAACTATGGCTACACCTTC. Protein: CASTSGTTNYGYTF.